This is a list of T cell receptor beta chains from one sample in a study of cytomegalovirus exposure and HLA in healthy donors. Data came from immunoSEQ multiplex PCR; TCRdb stores just in-frame clones and leaves some out. The profile shows under 200,000 clones, around 79% of them singletons. Source material: PBMCs. Receptors were obtained from a woman aged 40 to 55 in good health and CMV-seronegative. Both conserved end residues are part of each CDR3. Fields, in order: D gene, J gene, clone size, V gene, CDR3 protein, CDR3 DNA. A D gene is named only where the DNA matches it firmly. Clone size is not always given. Where it is, it says once, few, many or a class for expanded clones.

NA TRBJ2-1 NA TRBV4-1 CASSSTPGLGNNEQFF TGCGCCAGCAGCAGCACGCCGGGACTGGGGAACAATGAGCAGTTCTTC
NA TRBJ1-1 NA TRBV11-2 CASSFSSGIRKDTEAFF TGTGCCAGCAGCTTTAGCTCTGGAATCCGAAAGGACACTGAAGCTTTCTTT
NA TRBJ2-3 once TRBV9 CASSVTPSTDTQYF TGTGCCAGCAGCGTAACTCCGAGCACAGATACGCAGTATTTT
TRBD1 TRBJ2-5 NA TRBV2 CASSDNRGETQYF TGTGCCAGCAGTGATAACAGGGGAGAGACCCAGTACTTC
TRBD1 TRBJ1-2 once TRBV5-5 CASSLGTGDNYGYTF TGTGCCAGCAGCTTGGGGACAGGGGATAACTATGGCTACACCTTC
TRBD1 TRBJ2-1 NA TRBV9 CASSVNPGTGGDEQFF TGTGCCAGCAGCGTAAACCCCGGGACAGGGGGCGATGAGCAGTTCTTC
NA TRBJ1-1 NA TRBV7-9 CASSPGTLNTEAFF TGTGCCAGCAGTCCCGGGACACTGAACACTGAAGCTTTCTTT
TRBD1 TRBJ1-1 once TRBV5-1 CASSFGTDRLWDTEAFF TGCGCCAGCAGCTTCGGGACAGACCGTCTTTGGGACACTGAAGCTTTCTTT
TRBD1 TRBJ1-5 NA TRBV19 CASSLRQGHQPQHF TGTGCCAGTAGTTTAAGACAGGGGCATCAGCCCCAGCATTTT
TRBD1 TRBJ1-1 NA TRBV13 CASSVGQGDTEAFF TGTGCCAGCAGCGTCGGACAGGGGGATACTGAAGCTTTCTTT
NA TRBJ1-1 NA TRBV6-6 CATFRDREAFF TGTGCCACTTTCAGAGACAGAGAAGCTTTCTTT
NA TRBJ1-1 NA TRBV18 CASSPPSVEAEAFF TGTGCCAGCTCACCACCGTCGGTCGAAGCTGAAGCTTTCTTT
NA TRBJ2-7 NA TRBV5-1 CASSLGRTGNYEQYF TGCGCCAGCAGCTTGGGTAGGACGGGAAACTACGAGCAGTACTTC
NA TRBJ2-5 NA TRBV5-1 CASSFDRTQETQYF TGCGCCAGCAGCTTTGACAGGACGCAAGAGACCCAGTACTTC
NA TRBJ1-2 once TRBV5-4 CASSKQGSNYGYTF TGTGCCAGCAGCAAACAGGGATCTAACTATGGCTACACCTTC
NA TRBJ1-1 few TRBV4-1 CASSQVRASTEAFF TGCGCCAGCAGCCAAGTCAGGGCTTCCACTGAAGCTTTCTTT
TRBD1 TRBJ1-2 NA TRBV28 CASRGGQGSGGYTF TGTGCCAGCCGAGGTGGACAGGGGTCGGGTGGCTACACCTTC
TRBD1 TRBJ2-5 NA TRBV28 CASYTRGRHIQETQYF TGTGCCAGCTACACTAGGGGGCGACATATTCAAGAGACCCAGTACTTC
NA TRBJ2-7 few TRBV6-5 CASTRDSTYEQYF TGTGCCAGCACCCGGGACTCAACCTACGAGCAGTACTTC
NA TRBJ2-7 NA TRBV2 CASSSDSYEQYF TGTGCCAGCAGTTCGGACAGCTACGAGCAGTACTTC
TRBD2 TRBJ2-1 NA TRBV11-1 CASSPRGWRRGGDEQFF TGTGCCAGCAGCCCGAGGGGTTGGCGGCGGGGGGGCGATGAGCAGTTCTTC
TRBD1 TRBJ2-2 NA TRBV19 CASRSGTGNTGELFF TGTGCCAGTAGATCCGGGACAGGTAACACCGGGGAGCTGTTTTTT
TRBD2 TRBJ2-7 NA TRBV6-5 CASSYSISGGLEQYF TGTGCCAGCAGTTACAGTATTAGCGGGGGCCTCGAGCAGTACTTC
NA TRBJ1-1 once TRBV11-2 CASTPRLRGTEAFF TGTGCCAGCACCCCCCGACTTAGGGGCACTGAAGCTTTCTTT
NA TRBJ2-5 once TRBV15 CATSRDPGEETQYF TGTGCCACCAGCAGAGATCCCGGAGAGGAGACCCAGTACTTC
NA TRBJ1-6 NA TRBV5-8 CASSFYRARLSSPLHF TGTGCCAGCAGCTTCTACAGGGCACGGCTAAGTTCACCCCTCCACTTT
NA TRBJ2-5 NA TRBV6-5 CASSYWGGEETQYF TGTGCCAGCAGTTACTGGGGAGGCGAAGAGACCCAGTACTTC
TRBD1 TRBJ2-3 NA TRBV2 CASSSTGMIMVDTQYF TGTGCCAGCAGTTCGACAGGGATGATTATGGTGGATACGCAGTATTTT
TRBD1 TRBJ2-3 once TRBV6-5 CASSHRDRKFDTQYF TGTGCCAGCAGCCACCGGGACAGGAAATTCGATACGCAGTATTTT
NA TRBJ2-7 once TRBV28 CASSPPETAGKEQYF TGTGCCAGCAGTCCCCCAGAGACGGCCGGGAAAGAGCAGTACTTC
TRBD2 TRBJ2-2 once TRBV7-9 CASSLKGRDTGELFF TGTGCCAGCAGCTTAAAGGGGAGGGACACCGGGGAGCTGTTTTTT
NA TRBJ2-5 NA TRBV4-2 CASSQALGLGVTQYF TGTGCCAGCAGCCAAGCCCTTGGGTTAGGGGTGACCCAGTACTTC
TRBD1 TRBJ1-1 NA TRBV2 CASSEGGTGLGENEAFF TGTGCCAGCAGTGAAGGGGGGACAGGGTTGGGTGAGAATGAAGCTTTCTTT
TRBD1 TRBJ1-2 few TRBV10-1 CASSPPDRGRRWGYTF TGCGCCAGCAGTCCACCCGACAGGGGGCGCAGGTGGGGCTACACCTTC
NA TRBJ1-1 NA TRBV11-2 CASSPSQARAFF TGTGCCAGCAGCCCCTCCCAGGCTCGAGCTTTCTTT
NA TRBJ1-4 NA TRBV7-2 CASSSQPGRNEKLFF TGTGCCAGCAGCTCACAGCCAGGGCGGAATGAAAAACTGTTTTTT
TRBD2 TRBJ2-1 few TRBV10-3 CAINSAGGKKNEQFF TGTGCCATCAACTCTGCGGGGGGGAAAAAAAATGAGCAGTTCTTC
NA TRBJ2-1 few TRBV7-9 CASSSPGHYNEQFF TGTGCCAGCAGCTCCCCTGGCCACTACAATGAGCAGTTCTTC
NA TRBJ1-1 NA TRBV18 CASSPTQREAFF TGTGCCAGCTCACCAACTCAACGGGAAGCTTTCTTT
NA TRBJ2-7 NA TRBV6-1 CASSEVAGAPEYEQYF TGTGCCAGCAGTGAAGTTGCGGGGGCGCCAGAATACGAGCAGTACTTC
NA TRBJ1-4 NA TRBV4-1 CASSQSYGATNEKLFF TGCGCCAGCAGCCAAAGCTACGGAGCAACTAATGAAAAACTGTTTTTT
TRBD2 TRBJ2-1 NA TRBV4-1 CASSQVSTSGGAVGEQFF TGCGCCAGCAGCCAAGTCTCGACTAGCGGGGGGGCGGTTGGTGAGCAGTTCTTC